These T cell receptor beta chains were read from a single sample in a study of cytomegalovirus exposure and HLA in healthy donors. TCRdb keeps only in-frame clones here, not all; method: immunoSEQ multiplex PCR. This repertoire shows about 230,000 clones, 70% to 85% found once; its top ten account for about 0.6%. Sequencing was carried out using PBMCs. These receptors were taken from a middle-aged woman in good health and CMV-seronegative. CDR3s include the opening cysteine and the closing phenylalanine or tryptophan. D genes are given only for firm matches. Size is omitted from some rows. Given values are once, few, many or a class for expanded clones.

d_call	v_call	j_call	clone_size	cdr3_nt	cdr3_aa
TRBD1	TRBV19	TRBJ1-1	NA	TGTGCCAGTAGCTTACAGGGGCGAAACACTGAAGCTTTCTTT	CASSLQGRNTEAFF
NA	TRBV7-9	TRBJ1-6	NA	TGTGCCAGCAGCCCGGGGGATTCACCCCTCCACTTT	CASSPGDSPLHF
NA	TRBV6-5	TRBJ1-2	NA	TGTGCCAGCAGTTACACAGGGACGTCAGGCTACACCTTC	CASSYTGTSGYTF
TRBD1	TRBV28	TRBJ2-4	NA	TGTGCCAGCAGTCCCCACAGGGGCCCGGGCATTCAGTACTTC	CASSPHRGPGIQYF
NA	TRBV6-5	TRBJ1-1	NA	TGTGCCAGCACCTCTTCGACAGGGAACACTGAAGCTTTCTTT	CASTSSTGNTEAFF
TRBD2	TRBV18	TRBJ2-5	NA	TGTGCCAGCTTAATTAGCGGGGAAGAGACCCAGTACTTC	CASLISGEETQYF
NA	TRBV4-2	TRBJ1-2	NA	TGTGCCAGCAGCCAAGCCGGGGGACTCCCTCCCACCTTC	CASSQAGGLPPTF
NA	TRBV16	TRBJ1-1	few	TGTGCCAGCAGCCAATCCCGGAACACTGAAGCTTTCTTT	CASSQSRNTEAFF
TRBD1	TRBV5-4	TRBJ1-1	NA	TGTGCCAGCAGCTCGGGACAGAGGAACACTGAAGCTTTCTTT	CASSSGQRNTEAFF
TRBD2	TRBV9	TRBJ2-1	NA	TGTGCCAGCAGTGAAGCGGGGGACACCTACAATGAGCAGTTCTTC	CASSEAGDTYNEQFF
NA	TRBV19	TRBJ2-2	NA	TGTGCCAGTAGTGACAGGCACGGTTCGAGTTTTTCCGCGAACACCGGGGAGCTGTTTTTT	CASSDRHGSSFSANTGELFF
NA	TRBV27	TRBJ1-6	NA	TGTGCCAGCAGTTTCGACAGTGGGGTTTCACCCCTCCACTTT	CASSFDSGVSPLHF
NA	TRBV5-6	TRBJ1-2	NA	TGTGCCAGCAGCTTGATTCCGGCGGCAAACTATGGCTACACCTTC	CASSLIPAANYGYTF
TRBD2	TRBV5-4	TRBJ2-3	NA	TGTGCCAGCAGCTTGTGGGGGGGGATAGATACGCAGTATTTT	CASSLWGGIDTQYF
TRBD2	TRBV11-2	TRBJ2-3	NA	TGTGCCAGCAGCTCCCGGACTAGCGGGGGGGGAGATACGCAGTATTTT	CASSSRTSGGGDTQYF
TRBD1	TRBV19	TRBJ1-5	once	TGTGCCAGTAGTATGGGTGAGACAGGGGTAAATCAGCCCCAGCATTTT	CASSMGETGVNQPQHF
TRBD2	TRBV25-1	TRBJ2-5	NA	TGTGCCAGCAGTGCGCTAGCGGGGGTAATGGAGACCCAGTACTTC	CASSALAGVMETQYF
NA	TRBV29-1	TRBJ2-7	NA	TGCAGCGTTGCTGGTCTTGGGACTGAGCAGTACTTC	CSVAGLGTEQYF
NA	TRBV6-6	TRBJ1-6	NA	TGTGCCAGCAGTTATGTCAGCCGGGGTTCGAATTCACCCCTCCACTTT	CASSYVSRGSNSPLHF
TRBD1	TRBV13	TRBJ2-3	NA	TGTGCCAGCAGCTCTCCGGGACAGGGGGCCAACACGGATACGCAGTATTTT	CASSSPGQGANTDTQYF
TRBD1	TRBV9	TRBJ2-5	NA	TGTGCCAGCAGCGTAGGGCAGGGGGCCAAGGAGACCCAGTACTTC	CASSVGQGAKETQYF
NA	TRBV28	TRBJ1-3	NA	TGTGCCAGCAGTTTGAGGCAGCTAAACACCATATATTTT	CASSLRQLNTIYF
NA	TRBV15	TRBJ1-1	NA	TGTGCCACCAGCCCCCGAGGGAACACTGAAGCTTTCTTT	CATSPRGNTEAFF
TRBD1	TRBV2	TRBJ1-3	NA	TGTGCCAGCAGTGAAGACAGGGGTACCATATATTTT	CASSEDRGTIYF
TRBD1	TRBV6-5	TRBJ1-5	NA	TGTGCCAGCAGACGGACAGGGACGAGCAATCAGCCCCAGCATTTT	CASRRTGTSNQPQHF
NA	TRBV30	TRBJ1-2	NA	TGTGCCTGCCCCAAGGGGACAAACAACCCTAACTATGGCTACACCTTC	CACPKGTNNPNYGYTF
NA	TRBV7-9	TRBJ2-5	NA	TGTGCCAGCAGCGACGAGCGAAGCCAAGAGACCCAGTACTTC	CASSDERSQETQYF
TRBD2	TRBV4-3	TRBJ2-3	NA	TGCGCCAGCAGCCAAGATCTCAGGCTAGCGGGGGGGCTGGCTACAGATACGCAGTATTTT	CASSQDLRLAGGLATDTQYF
NA	TRBV6-1	TRBJ1-4	NA	TGTGCCAGCAGTGTTACCCTGTCCCGGGTTGGTGAAAAACTGTTTTTT	CASSVTLSRVGEKLFF
NA	TRBV10-3	TRBJ1-1	NA	TGTGCCATCAGTGAGCGGTCGGGGAACACTGAAGCTTTCTTT	CAISERSGNTEAFF
TRBD1	TRBV30	TRBJ2-2	NA	TGTGCCTGGACCCAGGGGCAGGGGGCCGGGGAGCTGTTTTTT	CAWTQGQGAGELFF
TRBD2	TRBV5-1	TRBJ2-5	once	TGCGCCAGCAGTCTAGCGGGTCCAAAACGGGAGACCCAGTACTTC	CASSLAGPKRETQYF
TRBD1	TRBV27	TRBJ2-6	NA	TGTGCCAGCAGTTTAGGGACAGGGATCTCTGGGGCCAACGTCCTGACTTTC	CASSLGTGISGANVLTF
TRBD1	TRBV7-9	TRBJ1-6	NA	TGTGCCAGCACCCGGGACAGGGGAAGCTCCTATAATTCACCCCTCCACTTT	CASTRDRGSSYNSPLHF
NA	TRBV6-1	TRBJ2-3	few	TGTGCCAGCATCGGAGGTGGCACAGATACGCAGTATTTT	CASIGGGTDTQYF
TRBD1	TRBV27	TRBJ1-6	NA	TGTGCCAGCAGTTTAGAGAGGGGGACAGCACACCAGCGGGATTCACCCCTCCACTTT	CASSLERGTAHQRDSPLHF
NA	TRBV7-2	TRBJ2-7	NA	TGTGCCAGCAGCCTCCCCCCCCTCTCCTACGAGCAGTACTTC	CASSLPPLSYEQYF
NA	TRBV7-9	TRBJ2-2	NA	TGTGCCAGCAGCTTAGGAACAGGGAACACCGGGGAGCTGTTTTTT	CASSLGTGNTGELFF
TRBD1	TRBV19	TRBJ2-2	NA	TGTGCCAGTAGTTGGACAGGTACGAACACCGGGGAGCTGTTTTTT	CASSWTGTNTGELFF
NA	TRBV25-1	TRBJ1-5	NA	TGTGCCAGCAGTGAGACAGGAAGCAATCAGCCCCAGCATTTT	CASSETGSNQPQHF
TRBD2	TRBV9	TRBJ2-2	NA	TGTGCCAGCAGCGTAGATTCGGGGGGGGCGAACACCGGGGAGCTGTTTTTT	CASSVDSGGANTGELFF
NA	TRBV30	TRBJ1-4	NA	TGTGCCTGGAGGAACCGGGACACCGAAAAACTGTTTTTT	CAWRNRDTEKLFF
NA	TRBV11-2	TRBJ1-2	NA	TGTGCCAGCAGCCGTGATAGAGGGAGCGGCTACACCTTC	CASSRDRGSGYTF
NA	TRBV2	TRBJ1-2	NA	TGTGCCAGCAGTGAGGACAGTAGTGGTGGCTACACCTTC	CASSEDSSGGYTF
NA	TRBV7-2	TRBJ1-1	NA	TGTGCCAGCAGCTTAGCCAGGATGGGGGCGGCGCCTGAAGCTTTCTTT	CASSLARMGAAPEAFF
TRBD2	TRBV10-3	TRBJ2-3	NA	TGTGCCATCACCGCCTCTAGCGGGGGCACAGATACGCAGTATTTT	CAITASSGGTDTQYF
NA	TRBV7-9	TRBJ1-1	NA	TGTGCCAGCAGCTTAAGAGGACTGGATTCTGAAGCTTTCTTT	CASSLRGLDSEAFF
TRBD1	TRBV28	TRBJ1-1	NA	TGTGCCAGCAGCCCCGGGGACAGGACGCCCATGAACACTGAAGCTTTCTTT	CASSPGDRTPMNTEAFF
TRBD1	TRBV28	TRBJ1-1	NA	TGTGCCAGCAGTCCAAGACAGGGCCTCACTGAAGCTTTCTTT	CASSPRQGLTEAFF
TRBD1	TRBV7-9	TRBJ1-1	NA	TGTGCCAGCAGCTACCCGGGACAGGGTCTCGGTGGTACAAACACTGAAGCTTTCTTT	CASSYPGQGLGGTNTEAFF
TRBD1	TRBV4-2	TRBJ1-3	NA	TGTGCCAGCAGCCAAGATGTAGGACAGGGGGCGCGGTTGAGTGGAAACACCATATATTTT	CASSQDVGQGARLSGNTIYF
NA	TRBV30	TRBJ2-1	NA	TGTGCCTGGAGTGACTATGAGCAGTTCTTC	CAWSDYEQFF
NA	TRBV6-5	TRBJ2-7	NA	TGTGCCAGCAGTTACGGCAGGCCAGACGAGCAGTACTTC	CASSYGRPDEQYF
NA	TRBV5-5	TRBJ1-5	few	TGTGCCAGCAGCTTATCAGGCCGGAATCAGCCCCAGCATTTT	CASSLSGRNQPQHF
TRBD1	TRBV18	TRBJ1-4	NA	TGTGCCAGCTCAAAGGACAGGGATCAGGAAAAACTGTTTTTT	CASSKDRDQEKLFF
NA	TRBV1	TRBJ2-5	NA	TGCACCAGCAGCCAAGAGTTGTTAGCGGGGACGTACCAAGAGACCCAGTACTTC	CTSSQELLAGTYQETQYF
NA	TRBV7-9	TRBJ1-1	few	TGTGCCAGCAGCTTAGAGGCAGGTGCCCGTGCTTTCTTT	CASSLEAGARAFF
TRBD1	TRBV4-1	TRBJ2-4	NA	TGCGCCAGCAGCCAAGTGGGCCGGGACAGGGGCGGAGGGGTTCAGTACTTC	CASSQVGRDRGGGVQYF